Given below is one TCR beta chain in context. Using a J-beta primer mix together with a sample-barcoded 5' primer, a second PCR was run for about 7 to 12 cycles. In TCRdb, the 5' RACE reads were re-called with MiXCR into one record per CDR3 protein. This sample has about 1.4 million distinct CDR3 sequences, with approximately 59% found just once. The sample originates from a study of blood T cells in healthy people across ages. Study information: Every two T cells gave about one barcoded beta molecule via template switching.

Trimming at V came to 10 bases and at J to 2 bases, leaving 9 bases not matched to a gene. CDR1 and CDR2 from the germline V gene are ENHRY and SYGVKD. The CDR3 length is 15 residues. The genes are TRBV10-3 and TRBJ2-1; 9 positions match TRBD1. Input material: blood. The sequence came from a man younger than 35 in good health. The CDR3 DNA reads as TGTGCCAGCGCGCCGGGACAGGGCACCTACAATGAGCAGTTCTTC. Protein product: CASAPGQGTYNEQFF.